This TCR beta chain was sequenced during a study of OX40 agonist ivuxolimab in advanced cancers. Looking at the study overall: The costimulatory receptor OX40 (CD134) was targeted by ivuxolimab, a fully human IgG2 agonistic monoclonal antibody. Intravenous ivuxolimab was administered to patients every 2 weeks at six dose levels: 0.01, 0.1, 0.3, 1.5, 3 and 10 mg/kg. Of the approximately 50 dose-escalation patients, hepatocellular carcinoma was present in around 19, melanoma in around 15, renal cell carcinoma in 9 and head and neck cancer in 9. In the dose-escalation cohort, 82.7% of patients were male, and the mean age was approximately 60 years, with a range of about 23 to 90. Patients were allowed to have had prior anti-PD-1, anti-PD-L1 or anti-CTLA-4 therapy, and around two fifths of the dose-escalation patients had been treated with checkpoint inhibitors. Three dose-escalation patients achieved partial responses, one with hepatocellular carcinoma and two with cutaneous melanoma. Peripheral TCRbeta sequencing aimed to test whether ivuxolimab altered TCR sequence diversity and caused clonal T-cell expansion. The paper describes the monotherapy dose-escalation part (N of about 47 patients) of the phase I trial of ivuxolimab.

CDR3 length: 14 amino acids, cysteine to phenylalanine. The entry retains the CDR3 DNA only, 42 bases that are in frame from base 1. CDR1 and CDR2 are read off the germline V gene as ENHRY and SYGVKD. Clipping removes 0 bases from V and 10 bases from J, with 6 as the unmatched junction base count. The trial excluded patients who had a history of autoimmune disease or who were on systemic immunosuppression. Peripheral blood for TCR sequencing was drawn from every dose cohort at baseline, at cycle 4 day 1 and at cycle 7 day 1. Samples were obtained from an open-label, multicenter, first-in-human phase I dose-escalation trial of ivuxolimab. Adults with locally advanced or metastatic melanoma, renal cell, hepatocellular, or head and neck squamous cell carcinoma were enrolled in the trial. Before TCR sequencing, CD4+ T cells and CD8+ T cells were sorted from peripheral blood as separate populations. Findings and caveats that apply to the study as a whole: At doses of 0.1 to 3.0 mg/kg, clonal expansion of both CD4+ and CD8+ blood T cells was observed from baseline to week 6. Which antigens the clonally expanded peripheral T cells were specific for was not determined. Low levels of normalized T-cell clonal expansion were also seen in some patients who did not respond. After ivuxolimab, CD8+ T cells had more expanded clones than CD4+ T cells on average. In partial responders in the 0.1-3.0 mg/kg groups, normalized peripheral clonal expansion was found to be among the lowest, especially among CD8+ T cells.

For sequencing of the TCRbeta CDR3 region, genomic DNA was extracted from the sorted cells. The immunoSEQ Assay was used for sequencing of TCRbeta CDR3 regions. Drawn from immuneACCESS, this table holds only the in-frame rearrangements with V and J called that TCRdb kept. Clones are partly lost; checked studies trace under half to an unresolved V gene and leave the rest unexplained. Recorded for this sample are about 77,000 clones; around nine tenths of them occurred a single time. Of the sample, less than 3% falls within the top ten clones. A word on this clone: Its antigen remains unidentified. No much larger clone exists at a distance of one base, and base qualities are not known.

The origin of this receptor is an adult with an advanced solid tumor such as melanoma, head and neck, liver or kidney cancer. The sample in question was CD4+ or CD8+ T cells sorted from blood, obtained in a trial of the OX40 agonist ivuxolimab. The chain links TRBV10-3 with TRBJ2-1, with 7 bases aligning to TRBD1. Here the CDR3 is given as CAISESGQPREQFF. The DNA sequence is given as TGTGCCATCAGTGAGTCGGGACAGCCTAGGGAGCAGTTCTTC.